The 17 T cell receptor beta chains given below trace back to one sample, sequenced in a study of OX40 agonist ivuxolimab in advanced cancers. Sequencing used immunoSEQ multiplex PCR; TCRdb keeps in-frame clones, though not all of them. In the table there are roughly 66,000 clones, around 83% of which are singletons. The specimen was CD4+ or CD8+ T cells sorted from blood, collected in a trial of the OX40 agonist ivuxolimab. These receptors were taken from an adult with an advanced solid tumor such as melanoma, head and neck, liver or kidney cancer.

The V and J genes are TRBV19 and TRBJ1-3; D call uncertain. Trimming took 4 bases from V and 1 from J, leaving 5 bases between them. Germline loops: CDR1 LNHDA, CDR2 SQIVND (reference sequence). The CDR3 has 13 residues. The CDR3 DNA reads TGTGCCAGTAGTAGGGGATCTGGAAACACCATATATTTT. Encoded protein: CASSRGSGNTIYF.

The table lists this clone with a few counts. The gene calls are TRBV7-9 and TRBJ2-1; 9 bases line up with TRBD2. After removal of 1 base from V and 3 bases from J, the junction contained 4 bases not matched to a gene. The CDR3 length is 16 residues. The germline CDR1 and CDR2 sequences are SEHNR and FQNEAQ (reference sequence). The DNA for the CDR3 is TGTGCCAGCAGCTTAGTTCGACTAGCGGTCTACAATGAGCAGTTCTTC. Its protein product is CASSLVRLAVYNEQFF.

The chain links TRBV28 to TRBJ2-7; the D is unclear. The CDR3 loop spans 13 amino acids. Per the germline V gene, CDR1 is MDHEN and CDR2 is SYDVKM. V was trimmed by 5 bases and J by 1 base, leaving 9 bases between them. DNA of the CDR3: TGTGCCAGCAGTCCCCCCCCTTCCTACGAGCAGTACTTC. This encodes CASSPPPSYEQYF.

The chain has TRBV7-3 and TRBJ2-1, with 8 bases aligning to TRBD2. The V gene end was trimmed by 6 bases and the J gene end by 7 bases; junction bases not matched to a gene: 5. The CDR3 is 13 amino acids. CDR1 is SGHTA, CDR2 FQGTGA, per germline. CDR3: CASRLTSANEQFF. CDR3 in DNA: TGTGCCAGCAGACTGACTAGCGCGAATGAGCAGTTCTTC.

The chain employs TRBV5-1 and TRBJ2-7, with 11 bases fitting TRBD2. Per the germline V gene, CDR1 is SGHRS and CDR2 is YFSETQ. The V segment lost 4 bases and the J segment 1 base; nucleotides outside the gene matches: 4. The CDR3 extends over 15 amino acids. For the CDR3, the DNA is TGCGCCAGCAGCATCACTAGCGGGGGTTCCTACGAGCAGTACTTC. It encodes CASSITSGGSYEQYF. The whole variable domain, remainder taken from reference TRBV5-1 and TRBJ2-7, is KAGVTQTPRYLIKTRGQQVTLSCSPISGHRSVSWYQQTPGQGLQFLFEYFSETQRNKGNFPGRFSGRQFSNSRSEMNVSTLELGDSALYLCASSITSGGSYEQYFGPGTRLTVT.

The chain carries TRBV5-4 and TRBJ2-2, with no clear D. The length of the CDR3 is 18 residues. With 1 base removed from V and 0 bases from J, the gap between germline ends came to 16 bases. Germline V gene lookup returns CDR1 SGHNT and CDR2 YYREEE (reference sequence). CDR3 in DNA: TGTGCCAGCAGCTTGTCCAAGGGCCGCGCCCCGAACACCGGGGAGCTGTTTTTT. This encodes CASSLSKGRAPNTGELFF.

V gene TRBV7-2 combines with J gene TRBJ2-7; D is perhaps TRBD1 (6 bases). There are 16 residues in the CDR3. Between the trimmed V and J ends, which lost 1 base and 6 bases, there was a span of 19 bases. Per germline, CDR1 SGHTA and CDR2 FQGNSA. CDR3: CASSLGNREPWGEQYF. The CDR3 DNA sequence: TGTGCCAGCAGCTTAGGTAACAGGGAGCCTTGGGGCGAGCAGTACTTC.

The CDR3 coding sequence is TGTGCCAGCAGCTCGATAGTATTCACAGATACGCAGTATTTT. Its protein is CASSSIVFTDTQYF. The V and J genes are TRBV7-6 and TRBJ2-3; D unresolved. Germline assignment: CDR1 SGHVS and CDR2 FNYEAQ. This CDR3 region has 14 residues. V lost 4 bases, J lost 2 bases, and 10 bases lay in between.

The chain uses TRBV7-9 and TRBJ2-3; 7 bases map to TRBD2. J was trimmed by 6 bases and V by 2 bases; bases with no gene match: 8. The germline CDR1 and CDR2 sequences are SEHNR and FQNEAQ (reference sequence). The CDR3 covers 15 residues. This CDR3 reads CASSLSGDRDDTQYF. CDR3 in DNA: TGTGCCAGCAGCTTAAGCGGGGACCGGGATGATACGCAGTATTTT.

This clone was seen more than once but under ten times. The V gene is TRBV7-8, the J gene TRBJ2-2, with D possibly TRBD2 on 6 matching bases. Germline-derived CDR1 and CDR2 are SGHVS and FQNEAQ. V gave up 5 bases and J gave up 5 bases, with 21 bases separating them. This CDR3 is 17 amino acids long. CDR3 loop: CASSSLRSFGSTGELFF. In DNA, the CDR3 is TGTGCCAGCAGCAGCCTTAGGTCCTTCGGGAGTACCGGGGAGCTGTTTTTT.

The V and J genes are TRBV18 and TRBJ2-5, with 15 bases lining up with TRBD2. In germline, CDR1 is KGHSH, CDR2 LQKENI. The CDR3 consists of 19 residues. V lost 1 base and J lost 4; bases outside the gene matches: 10. CDR3 loop: CASSPQAGTSGRPGETQYF. The CDR3 DNA reads as TGTGCCAGCTCACCACAAGCTGGGACTAGCGGGAGGCCGGGAGAGACCCAGTACTTC.

The rearrangement uses TRBV29-1 and TRBJ2-7; 9 bases match TRBD1. CDR1 and CDR2 from the germline V gene are SQVTM and ANQGSEA. The CDR3 has 14 amino acids. V lost 4 bases, J lost 5 bases, and 9 bases stayed unmatched. This CDR3 reads CSVGPTGGLNEQYF. The CDR3 nucleotides are TGCAGCGTTGGACCAACAGGGGGCCTAAACGAGCAGTACTTC.

The chain joins TRBV7-9 to TRBJ2-3, with 10 bases identical to TRBD2. V lost 7 bases and J lost 4; bases outside the gene matches: 5. From germline, CDR1 is SEHNR and CDR2 FQNEAQ (reference sequence). CDR3 size: 14 residues. CDR3 region: CASTVLAGADTQYF. CDR3 nucleotide sequence: TGTGCCAGCACCGTGCTAGCGGGAGCAGATACGCAGTATTTT.

The chain employs TRBV29-1 and TRBJ2-3; the D gene is possibly TRBD2 (6 bases). The length of the CDR3 is 14 residues. Trimming took 3 bases from V and 2 from J, leaving 12 bases between them. Per germline, CDR1 SQVTM and CDR2 ANQGSEA. This CDR3 is CSVDRREITDTQYF. The CDR3 DNA is TGCAGCGTTGATCGGCGGGAAATCACAGATACGCAGTATTTT.

Written as DNA, the CDR3 is TGCGCCAGCAGCTTGGGCCTTCGGGACGCGGAGAGCTCCTACGAGCAGTACTTC. It translates to CASSLGLRDAESSYEQYF. The chain recombines TRBV5-1 with TRBJ2-7; either TRBD1 or TRBD2 may fit D (5 bases each). The CDR3 totals 18 residues. Germline V lookup: CDR1 SGHRS, CDR2 YFSETQ. V was cut by 0 bases and J by 0 bases, with 19 bases left in between.

The chain joins TRBV5-1 to TRBJ2-3; TRBD2 matches 9 bases. The CDR3 totals 15 residues. Germline lookup yields CDR1 SGHRS and CDR2 YFSETQ. V was pared by 7 bases and J by 4 bases, with 10 bases of the junction left unmatched. CDR3 in DNA: TGCGCCAGCGGTGATCTGACTAGCGGCTCAGATACGCAGTATTTT. Protein sequence: CASGDLTSGSDTQYF.

The chain couples TRBV6-6 to TRBJ2-3, with 8 bases aligning to TRBD2. Germline V gene lookup returns CDR1 MNHNY and CDR2 SVGAGI (reference sequence). The CDR3 totals 16 residues. V lost 0 bases to trimming and J lost 4 bases; unmatched junction nucleotides: 6. The CDR3 loop reads CASSYSAGGRPDTQYF. In nucleotides, the CDR3 is TGTGCCAGCAGTTACTCGGCGGGGGGCCGGCCAGATACGCAGTATTTT.